These T cell receptor beta chains were read from a single sample in a study of T cell repertoires in cytomegalovirus infection. TCRdb processed the reads anew with MiXCR; each CDR3 protein has one entry. The sample contains 80,000 to 130,000 distinct CDR3 sequences, 20% to 25% of which appear only once. What was sequenced was CD8+ T cells from PBMCs. The source is a human donor in good health (CMV status not recorded). Some clones in this sample may be carry-over from other donors' samples. The CDR3 runs from the conserved cysteine through the conserved F or W. The D gene is left open where the match is weak. For some rows the clone size is stated as once, few or many, or as a class when expanded; others skip it.

CDR3aa: CASSQDHSGELFF
CDR3nt: TGCGCCAGCAGCCAAGACCACTCCGGGGAGCTGTTTTTT
v_gene: TRBV4-3
abundance: few
j_gene: TRBJ2-2
d_gene: .

CDR3aa: CASSAGISGNTIYF
CDR3nt: TGCGCCAGCTCAGCCGGCATCTCTGGAAACACCATATATTTT
v_gene: TRBV5-1
abundance: few
j_gene: TRBJ1-3
d_gene: .

CDR3aa: CASSLAGGLDEQFF
CDR3nt: TGTGCCAGCAGTTTAGCGGGGGGGCTCGATGAGCAGTTCTTC
v_gene: TRBV6-2/TRBV6-3
abundance: many
j_gene: TRBJ2-1
d_gene: TRBD2

CDR3aa: CASLGPGAELFF
CDR3nt: TGTGCCAGCCTCGGACCGGGCGCCGAGCTGTTTTTT
v_gene: TRBV27
abundance: many
j_gene: TRBJ2-2
d_gene: .

CDR3aa: CASSFSGGLGDTQYF
CDR3nt: TGTGCCAGCAGCTTTTCGGGGGGGCTAGGAGATACGCAGTATTTT
v_gene: TRBV27
abundance: .
j_gene: TRBJ2-3
d_gene: TRBD2

CDR3aa: CASSERPGAGQPQHF
CDR3nt: TGTGCCAGCTCAGAGCGACCAGGGGCGGGTCAGCCCCAGCATTTT
v_gene: TRBV18
abundance: once
j_gene: TRBJ1-5
d_gene: .

CDR3aa: CSVARKNTEAFF
CDR3nt: TGCAGCGTTGCTCGGAAAAACACTGAAGCTTTCTTT
v_gene: TRBV29-1
abundance: few
j_gene: TRBJ1-1
d_gene: .

CDR3aa: CASRDFSGTGELFF
CDR3nt: TGTGCCAGTAGGGACTTTAGCGGTACCGGGGAGCTGTTTTTT
v_gene: TRBV19
abundance: .
j_gene: TRBJ2-2
d_gene: .

CDR3aa: CASTRQDSYEQYF
CDR3nt: TGTGCCAGCACCCGACAGGACTCCTACGAGCAGTACTTC
v_gene: TRBV2
abundance: many
j_gene: TRBJ2-7
d_gene: .

CDR3aa: CASSPSGRVPSYEQYF
CDR3nt: TGTGCCAGCAGCCCCAGTGGAAGGGTACCCTCCTACGAGCAGTACTTC
v_gene: TRBV9
abundance: few
j_gene: TRBJ2-7
d_gene: .

CDR3aa: CSVGQGIDEQYF
CDR3nt: TGCAGCGTTGGGCAGGGGATCGACGAGCAGTACTTC
v_gene: TRBV29-1
abundance: .
j_gene: TRBJ2-7
d_gene: .

CDR3aa: CASSYTGGGGRAGTQYF
CDR3nt: TGTGCCAGCAGTTATACGGGCGGCGGCGGGAGGGCCGGGACCCAGTACTTC
v_gene: TRBV6-5
abundance: few
j_gene: TRBJ2-5
d_gene: TRBD2

CDR3aa: CASSFKGASGLAASIQYF
CDR3nt: TGTGCCAGCAGTTTTAAGGGGGCATCGGGACTAGCGGCAAGCATTCAGTACTTC
v_gene: TRBV5-5
abundance: few
j_gene: TRBJ2-4
d_gene: TRBD2

CDR3aa: CSASPPTTNEKLFF
CDR3nt: TGCAGTGCTTCCCCACCTACAACTAATGAAAAACTGTTTTTT
v_gene: TRBV20-1
abundance: .
j_gene: TRBJ1-4
d_gene: .

CDR3aa: CASSQEGTGNTEAFF
CDR3nt: TGTGCCAGCAGCCAAGAGGGGACAGGGAACACTGAAGCTTTCTTT
v_gene: TRBV14
abundance: few
j_gene: TRBJ1-1
d_gene: TRBD1

CDR3aa: CASSLTEGYEQHF
CDR3nt: TGTGCCAGCAGCCTTACTGAGGGTTACGAGCAGCACTTC
v_gene: TRBV7-6
abundance: .
j_gene: TRBJ2-7
d_gene: .

CDR3aa: CASSVATDGLPLMSGYTF
CDR3nt: TGTGCCAGCAGCGTAGCTACGGACGGACTACCTCTGATGAGTGGCTACACCTTC
v_gene: TRBV9
abundance: .
j_gene: TRBJ1-2
d_gene: .

CDR3aa: CAVRGTGNSNQPQHF
CDR3nt: TGTGCCGTGCGAGGGACAGGAAATAGCAATCAGCCCCAGCATTTT
v_gene: TRBV28
abundance: .
j_gene: TRBJ1-5
d_gene: TRBD1

CDR3aa: CASALLGSGTQYF
CDR3nt: TGTGCTAGTGCCCTGCTTGGGTCCGGGACCCAGTACTTC
v_gene: TRBV12-5
abundance: .
j_gene: TRBJ2-5
d_gene: .

CDR3aa: CASSQDLLTGGSSYNEQFF
CDR3nt: TGCGCCAGCAGCCAAGATCTTCTCACTGGTGGAAGCTCCTACAATGAGCAGTTCTTC
v_gene: TRBV4-3
abundance: .
j_gene: TRBJ2-1
d_gene: .

CDR3aa: CSARAPGTRRGGNYNEQFF
CDR3nt: TGCAGTGCTAGGGCCCCCGGGACCCGACGGGGGGGGAATTACAATGAGCAGTTCTTC
v_gene: TRBV20-1
abundance: .
j_gene: TRBJ2-1
d_gene: TRBD2

CDR3aa: CSVEGDATYEQYF
CDR3nt: TGCAGCGTTGAAGGGGACGCCACCTACGAGCAGTACTTC
v_gene: TRBV29-1
abundance: few
j_gene: TRBJ2-7
d_gene: .

CDR3aa: CSATNERDGYNEQFF
CDR3nt: TGCAGTGCAACAAACGAGCGGGATGGCTACAATGAGCAGTTCTTC
v_gene: TRBV20-1
abundance: once
j_gene: TRBJ2-1
d_gene: TRBD2

CDR3aa: CASSLVTGTQTYNEQFF
CDR3nt: TGTGCCAGCAGCTTAGTCACCGGGACTCAGACCTACAATGAGCAGTTCTTC
v_gene: TRBV7-9
abundance: .
j_gene: TRBJ2-1
d_gene: .

CDR3aa: CSANQPQHF
CDR3nt: TGCAGTGCTAATCAGCCCCAGCATTTT
v_gene: TRBV20-1
abundance: .
j_gene: TRBJ1-5
d_gene: .

CDR3aa: CASEGQTSGRGNTGELFF
CDR3nt: TGTGCCAGCGAGGGACAGACTAGCGGGAGAGGAAACACCGGGGAGCTGTTTTTT
v_gene: TRBV6-5
abundance: .
j_gene: TRBJ2-2
d_gene: TRBD2

CDR3aa: CASSQVGGAGELFF
CDR3nt: TGTGCCAGCAGCCAAGTAGGGGGAGCCGGGGAGCTGTTTTTT
v_gene: TRBV3-1
abundance: few
j_gene: TRBJ2-2
d_gene: .

CDR3aa: CASSYDRGKLGLF
CDR3nt: TGTGCCAGCAGTTACGACAGGGGAAAATTAGGGCTCTTC
v_gene: TRBV6-2/TRBV6-3
abundance: many
j_gene: TRBJ2-1
d_gene: TRBD1

CDR3aa: CASRGVSYQETQYF
CDR3nt: TGTGCCAGCAGGGGGGTGAGCTACCAAGAGACCCAGTACTTC
v_gene: TRBV14
abundance: .
j_gene: TRBJ2-5
d_gene: .

CDR3aa: CSVGDRGNSPLHF
CDR3nt: TGCAGCGTTGGTGACAGGGGCAATTCACCCCTCCACTTT
v_gene: TRBV29-1
abundance: .
j_gene: TRBJ1-6
d_gene: TRBD1

CDR3aa: CASSERLAGGRGGELFF
CDR3nt: TGTGCCAGCAGCGAGCGACTAGCGGGGGGGCGGGGCGGGGAGCTGTTTTTT
v_gene: TRBV7-8
abundance: once
j_gene: TRBJ2-2
d_gene: TRBD2

CDR3aa: CASSYLQGTQPQHF
CDR3nt: TGTGCCAGCAGTTACCTACAGGGGACCCAGCCCCAGCATTTT
v_gene: TRBV6-2/TRBV6-3
abundance: .
j_gene: TRBJ1-5
d_gene: TRBD1

CDR3aa: CSATDVGFEQYF
CDR3nt: TGCAGTGCTACCGATGTAGGGTTCGAGCAGTACTTC
v_gene: TRBV20-1
abundance: few
j_gene: TRBJ2-7
d_gene: .

CDR3aa: CSVEDQAGGEEKLFF
CDR3nt: TGCAGCGTTGAAGATCAGGCAGGGGGGGAGGAAAAACTGTTTTTT
v_gene: TRBV29-1
abundance: few
j_gene: TRBJ1-4
d_gene: TRBD1

CDR3aa: CASRPGTSGGETQYF
CDR3nt: TGCGCCAGCAGACCCGGGACTAGCGGGGGGGAGACCCAGTACTTC
v_gene: TRBV5-1
abundance: .
j_gene: TRBJ2-5
d_gene: TRBD2

CDR3aa: CASSLGGGSPTQYF
CDR3nt: TGTGCCAGCAGCTTGGGGGGGGGCAGTCCGACCCAGTACTTC
v_gene: TRBV7-6
abundance: .
j_gene: TRBJ2-5
d_gene: .

CDR3aa: CASSLDYNEQFF
CDR3nt: TGTGCCAGCAGCTTAGATTATAATGAGCAGTTCTTC
v_gene: TRBV7-2
abundance: many
j_gene: TRBJ2-1
d_gene: .

CDR3aa: CASSEGLAGGGQETQYF
CDR3nt: TGTGCCAGCAGTGAAGGACTAGCGGGGGGAGGGCAAGAGACCCAGTACTTC
v_gene: TRBV2
abundance: .
j_gene: TRBJ2-5
d_gene: TRBD2

CDR3aa: CSVSGTGGTEAFF
CDR3nt: TGCAGCGTATCCGGGACAGGGGGCACTGAAGCTTTCTTT
v_gene: TRBV29-1
abundance: .
j_gene: TRBJ1-1
d_gene: TRBD1

CDR3aa: CSAEDRAYEQYF
CDR3nt: TGCAGCGCCGAGGACAGGGCCTACGAGCAGTACTTC
v_gene: TRBV29-1
abundance: .
j_gene: TRBJ2-7
d_gene: TRBD1

CDR3aa: CSARDYVTLHF
CDR3nt: TGCAGTGCTAGAGATTACGTCACCCTCCACTTT
v_gene: TRBV20-1
abundance: .
j_gene: TRBJ1-6
d_gene: .

CDR3aa: CASSPRVRDEQFF
CDR3nt: TGTGCCAGCAGCCCCCGGGTGCGCGATGAGCAGTTCTTC
v_gene: TRBV9
abundance: few
j_gene: TRBJ2-1
d_gene: .

CDR3aa: CASSLERLAGVDTQYF
CDR3nt: TGTGCCAGCAGCTTAGAAAGACTAGCGGGGGTGGATACGCAGTATTTT
v_gene: TRBV7-2
abundance: .
j_gene: TRBJ2-3
d_gene: TRBD2

CDR3aa: CASRNYRASNQPQHF
CDR3nt: TGTGCCAGCAGAAACTACAGGGCTAGCAATCAGCCCCAGCATTTT
v_gene: TRBV27
abundance: .
j_gene: TRBJ1-5
d_gene: .

CDR3aa: CASSSPGTDQETQYF
CDR3nt: TGTGCCAGCAGTAGTCCTGGGACAGACCAAGAGACCCAGTACTTC
v_gene: TRBV12-3/TRBV12-4
abundance: once
j_gene: TRBJ2-5
d_gene: TRBD1

CDR3aa: CASTGTPRSPLHF
CDR3nt: TGTGCCAGCACCGGGACTCCTCGATCACCCCTCCACTTT
v_gene: TRBV27
abundance: .
j_gene: TRBJ1-6
d_gene: .

CDR3aa: CASSLEVGPRETQYF
CDR3nt: TGCGCCAGCAGCTTGGAAGTCGGGCCACGAGAGACCCAGTACTTC
v_gene: TRBV5-1
abundance: .
j_gene: TRBJ2-5
d_gene: .

CDR3aa: CASSYFGRTGNTIYF
CDR3nt: TGTGCCAGCAGTTACTTCGGCAGGACTGGAAACACCATATATTTT
v_gene: TRBV6-2/TRBV6-3
abundance: .
j_gene: TRBJ1-3
d_gene: .

CDR3aa: CASSEGQIFYGCTF
CDR3nt: TGTGCCAGCAGTGAAGGGCAGATCTTCTATGGCTGCACCTTC
v_gene: TRBV6-1
abundance: .
j_gene: TRBJ1-2
d_gene: .

CDR3aa: CASSEPGGPGDTQYF
CDR3nt: TGTGCCAGCAGTGAACCCGGGGGCCCTGGCGATACGCAGTATTTT
v_gene: TRBV2
abundance: many
j_gene: TRBJ2-3
d_gene: .

CDR3aa: CASSPWGAMNTEAFF
CDR3nt: TGTGCCAGCAGCCCCTGGGGCGCGATGAACACTGAAGCTTTCTTT
v_gene: TRBV11-1
abundance: many
j_gene: TRBJ1-1
d_gene: .

CDR3aa: CASSGGGGGENSPLHF
CDR3nt: TGTGCCAGCAGTGGAGGGGGAGGGGGCGAGAATTCACCCCTCCACTTT
v_gene: TRBV9
abundance: .
j_gene: TRBJ1-6
d_gene: TRBD1

CDR3aa: CASSLAGQNYEQYF
CDR3nt: TGTGCCAGTAGCTTAGCGGGACAGAACTACGAGCAGTACTTC
v_gene: TRBV7-9
abundance: .
j_gene: TRBJ2-7
d_gene: .

CDR3aa: CSARDPEINTGELFF
CDR3nt: TGCAGTGCTAGAGATCCGGAAATTAACACCGGGGAGCTGTTTTTT
v_gene: TRBV20-1
abundance: .
j_gene: TRBJ2-2
d_gene: .

CDR3aa: CASSFHSNTEAFF
CDR3nt: TGTGCCAGCAGCTTCCATTCGAACACTGAAGCTTTCTTT
v_gene: TRBV11-1
abundance: many
j_gene: TRBJ1-1
d_gene: .

CDR3aa: CASSLGTGGGNTIYF
CDR3nt: TGTGCCAGCAGCCTGGGGACAGGAGGAGGAAACACCATATATTTT
v_gene: TRBV13
abundance: .
j_gene: TRBJ1-3
d_gene: TRBD1

CDR3aa: CASSFSGDRQSGELFF
CDR3nt: TGTGCCAGCAGCTTTAGCGGCGACAGGCAATCCGGGGAGCTGTTTTTT
v_gene: TRBV7-9
abundance: few
j_gene: TRBJ2-2
d_gene: .

CDR3aa: CASSLDPSGLTDTQYF
CDR3nt: TGTGCCAGCAGCTTAGATCCAAGCGGTCTCACAGATACGCAGTATTTT
v_gene: TRBV11-2
abundance: few
j_gene: TRBJ2-3
d_gene: .

CDR3aa: CASLETLYSPLHF
CDR3nt: TGTGCCAGCCTTGAGACTTTATATTCACCCCTCCACTTT
v_gene: TRBV12-3/TRBV12-4
abundance: .
j_gene: TRBJ1-6
d_gene: .

CDR3aa: CASGAGTGAGELFF
CDR3nt: TGTGCCAGCGGGGCCGGGACAGGGGCCGGGGAGCTGTTTTTT
v_gene: TRBV6-2/TRBV6-3
abundance: few
j_gene: TRBJ2-2
d_gene: TRBD1